The 15 T cell receptor beta chains below were found in one sample sequenced in a study of blood T cell repertoires in COVID-19. Sequencing used immunoSEQ multiplex PCR; TCRdb keeps in-frame clones, though not all of them. Of a few hundred thousand clones in the sample, about nine tenths were seen once. The specimen was peripheral blood. The receptors originated from a man younger than 35 with active or convalescent COVID-19.

Only one count was recorded for this clone. The V and J genes are TRBV5-5 and TRBJ1-2; no definite D call. V lost 1 base and J lost 8, with 12 bases in between. Germline CDR1 SGHKS, CDR2 YYEKEE (reference sequence). This CDR3 region has 13 residues. This CDR3 reads CASSLTPPGGYTF. CDR3 sequence (DNA): TGTGCCAGCAGCTTGACCCCTCCCGGGGGCTACACCTTC.

The CDR3 protein is CASSLAGPANLEQYF. The CDR3 nucleotides are TGTGCCAGCAGCTTAGCGGGCCCAGCTAATCTCGAGCAGTACTTC. The rearrangement joins TRBV7-9 to TRBJ2-7, with D hard to call. Germline loops: CDR1 SEHNR, CDR2 FQNEAQ (reference sequence). This CDR3 is built from 15 residues. With 0 bases removed from V and 6 bases from J, the gap between germline ends came to 15 bases.

This clone showed up just once. The V and J genes are TRBV5-5 and TRBJ2-7; TRBD2 might be the D (6 bases). Per the germline V gene, CDR1 is SGHKS and CDR2 is YYEKEE (reference sequence). Trimming took 4 bases from V and 0 from J, leaving 20 bases between them. The CDR3 totals 17 residues. CDR3 DNA sequence: TGTGCCAGCAGCCCGGGACTTCGGGGCTTTAGCTCCTACGAGCAGTACTTC. Translating it yields CASSPGLRGFSSYEQYF.

The chain carries TRBV27 and TRBJ1-4; D not resolved. Trimming removed 5 bases at V and 5 bases at J, with 15 bases between. The germline CDR1 and CDR2 sequences are MNHEY and SMNVEV (reference sequence). The CDR3 loop spans 15 amino acids. CDR3 residues: CASSPRGGSNEKLFF. The CDR3 DNA reads as TGTGCCAGCAGTCCCCGAGGAGGGTCGAATGAAAAACTGTTTTTT.

In its sample, this clone was seen once. This rearrangement joins TRBV7-6 to TRBJ2-7; maybe TRBD2 (6 bases). Germline loops: CDR1 SGHVS, CDR2 FNYEAQ. V lost 5 bases, J lost 0 bases, and 11 bases lay in between. The CDR3 totals 14 residues. CDR3 loop: CASSPGTDSYEQYF. In DNA, the CDR3 is TGTGCCAGCAGCCCGGGGACTGACTCCTACGAGCAGTACTTC.

This clone was seen a few times. This chain links TRBV7-6 with TRBJ1-4; 8 nucleotides line up with TRBD1. The germline V gene encodes CDR1 SGHVS and CDR2 FNYEAQ. Unmatched junction bases numbered 6, after V lost 6 bases and J lost 3 bases. The CDR3 has 15 amino acids. Here the CDR3 DNA reads TGTGCCAGCAGTAATACAGGGGGACCTAATGAAAAACTGTTTTTT. Amino acid sequence: CASSNTGGPNEKLFF.

The chain has TRBV28 and TRBJ1-2; D remains unclear. The V end was cut by 2 bases, the J end by 3 bases, with 7 bases between. Germline V CDR1 and CDR2: MDHEN, SYDVKM. This CDR3 spans 13 amino acids. In nucleotides, the CDR3 is TGTGCCAGCAGTTTAGAGCACGACTATGGCTACACCTTC. Residues: CASSLEHDYGYTF.

In DNA, the CDR3 is TGCGCCAGCAGCCCCAAGATACAGGGTGATGCTGAAGCTTTCTTT. As protein: CASSPKIQGDAEAFF. The rearrangement joins TRBV4-1 to TRBJ1-1, with a weak D call TRBD1 (6 bases). Trimming removed 4 bases at V and 6 bases at J, with 18 bases between. The CDR3 length is 15 residues. Germline CDR1 is MGHRA and CDR2 is YSYEKL.

The chain recombines TRBV6-6 with TRBJ1-1; D remains unclear. Germline-derived CDR1 and CDR2 are MNHNY and SVGAGI (reference sequence). V was clipped by 8 bases and J by 1 base, with 11 bases between them. The CDR3 is 13 residues long. In nucleotides, the CDR3 is TGTGCCAGCCTCGAGCGGGGGAACACTGAAGCTTTCTTT. This encodes CASLERGNTEAFF.

The chain uses TRBV4-3 and TRBJ1-3; D might be TRBD1 (6 bases). The CDR3 runs to 20 residues. V gave up 1 base and J gave up 0 bases, with 22 bases separating them. Germline V gene lookup returns CDR1 LGHNA and CDR2 YSLEER. The CDR3 DNA follows: TGCGCCAGCAGCCAAGGGCTAAATGGACAGATTAACCCCTCTGGAAACACCATATATTTT. Translation: CASSQGLNGQINPSGNTIYF.

This clone was observed a handful of times. This rearrangement joins TRBV7-9 to TRBJ2-7; D is possibly TRBD1 (6 bases). Per germline, CDR1 SEHNR and CDR2 FQNEAQ (reference sequence). Between the trimmed V and J ends, which lost 4 bases and 2 bases, there was a span of 12 bases. CDR3 length: 14 residues. CDR3 coding DNA: TGTGCCAGCAGCTACGACAGGCCCCCCTACGAGCAGTACTTC. Protein product: CASSYDRPPYEQYF.

CDR3 sequence: CASSPLSGGATYEQYF. The CDR3 region has the DNA TGTGCCAGCTCACCCCTTTCTGGGGGGGCAACCTACGAGCAGTACTTC. The chain joins TRBV18 to TRBJ2-7; D possibly corresponds to TRBD2 (7 bases). This CDR3 contains 16 residues. V was trimmed by 3 bases and J by 2 bases, leaving 17 bases between them. Germline assignment: CDR1 KGHSH and CDR2 LQKENI.

This sequence joins TRBV18 and TRBJ1-4; no definite D call. V was trimmed by 5 bases and J by 5 bases, leaving 15 bases between them. This CDR3 spans 15 amino acids. Germline loops: CDR1 KGHSH, CDR2 LQKENI. Here the CDR3 DNA reads TGTGCCAGCTCAAGTTCAGACTTCTCAAATGAAAAACTGTTTTTT. It translates to CASSSSDFSNEKLFF.

The chain joins TRBV5-1 to TRBJ2-7, with 7 bases that match TRBD2. The CDR3 spans 15 residues. CDR1 SGHRS and CDR2 YFSETQ come from the germline V gene. V shed 1 base and J 2 bases; nucleotides not matched to a gene: 6. The CDR3 bases are TGCGCCAGCAGCTTGATAGCGGGCCAACCCTACGAGCAGTACTTC. It translates to CASSLIAGQPYEQYF.

This chain uses TRBV4-3 with TRBJ1-1, with 9 bases identical to TRBD1. CDR3 length: 18 residues. The J segment lost 1 base and the V segment lost 2 bases, leaving 11 bases of the junction unmatched. The germline gives CDR1 LGHNA, CDR2 YSLEER. CDR3 sequence reads: CASSQLITGGLGNTEAFF. CDR3 coding DNA: TGCGCCAGCAGCCAACTAATCACAGGGGGCCTGGGGAACACTGAAGCTTTCTTT.